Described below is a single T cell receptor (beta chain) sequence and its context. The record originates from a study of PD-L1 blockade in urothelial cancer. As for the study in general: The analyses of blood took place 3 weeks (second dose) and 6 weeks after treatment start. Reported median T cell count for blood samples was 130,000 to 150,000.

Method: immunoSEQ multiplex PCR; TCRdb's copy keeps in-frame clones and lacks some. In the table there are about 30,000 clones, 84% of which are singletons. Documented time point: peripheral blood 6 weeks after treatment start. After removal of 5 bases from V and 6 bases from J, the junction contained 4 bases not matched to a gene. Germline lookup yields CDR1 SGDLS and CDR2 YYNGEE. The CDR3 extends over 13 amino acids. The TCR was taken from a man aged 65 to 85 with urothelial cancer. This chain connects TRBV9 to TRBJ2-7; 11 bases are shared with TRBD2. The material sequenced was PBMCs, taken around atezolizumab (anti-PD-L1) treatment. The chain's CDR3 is CASSTSGRREQYF. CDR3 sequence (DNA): TGTGCCAGCAGTACTAGCGGGAGACGCGAGCAGTACTTC.